This TCR beta chain was sequenced for a study of cytomegalovirus exposure and HLA in healthy donors. This clone was observed a few times. The antigen remains unidentified. Study-wide points: Immune exposure information available was restricted to CMV serostatus.

This PCR relied on a set of 60 Vbeta primers and 13 Jbeta primers. Generated by immunoSEQ multiplex PCR, the TCRdb table keeps only in-frame clones and is missing some. The table includes more than 120,000 clones, 75% to 80% detected once. CDR1 and CDR2 (germline): MDHEN, SYDVKM. CDR3 size: 15 residues. V lost 7 bases and J 4 bases, leaving 20 bases between the germline ends. The chain is built from TRBV28 and TRBJ2-7; D is perhaps TRBD2 (6 bases). The source of this sequence is a woman in her thirties or forties in good health and CMV-seropositive. The sample was PBMCs. The CDR3 reads CASNRPGTGSYEQYF. The CDR3 nucleotides read TGTGCCAGCAATCGCCCCGGGACTGGTTCATACGAGCAGTACTTC. The full variable domain, completed using reference TRBV28 and TRBJ2-7, is DVKVTQSSRYLVKRTGEKVFLECVQDMDHENMFWYRQDPGLGLRLIYFSYDVKMKEKGDIPEGYSVSREKKERFSLILESASTNQTSMYLCASNRPGTGSYEQYFGPGTRLTVT.